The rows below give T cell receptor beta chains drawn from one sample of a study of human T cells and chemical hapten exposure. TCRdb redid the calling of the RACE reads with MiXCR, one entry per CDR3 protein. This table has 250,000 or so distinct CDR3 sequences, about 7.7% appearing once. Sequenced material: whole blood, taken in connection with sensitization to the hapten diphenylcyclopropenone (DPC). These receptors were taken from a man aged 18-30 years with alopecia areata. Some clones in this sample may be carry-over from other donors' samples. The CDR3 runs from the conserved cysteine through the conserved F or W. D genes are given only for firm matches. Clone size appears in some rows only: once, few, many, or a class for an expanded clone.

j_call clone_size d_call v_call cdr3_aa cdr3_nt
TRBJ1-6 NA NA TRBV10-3 CAISETDNSPLHF TGTGCCATCAGTGAGACGGATAATTCACCCCTCCACTTT
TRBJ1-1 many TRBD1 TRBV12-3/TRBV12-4 CASRRMGQRVGAFF TGTGCCAGCAGGCGAATGGGACAGCGTGTCGGAGCTTTCTTT
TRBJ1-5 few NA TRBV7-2 CASSPYQSGGDQPQHF TGTGCCAGCAGCCCTTACCAAAGTGGGGGGGATCAGCCCCAGCATTTT
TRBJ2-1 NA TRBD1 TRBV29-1 CSVEKGDRSGYNEQFF TGCAGCGTTGAAAAGGGGGACAGGTCGGGATACAATGAGCAGTTCTTC
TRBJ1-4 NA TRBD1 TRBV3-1 CASSQGQGIGKLFF TGTGCCAGCAGCCAAGGACAGGGGATAGGGAAACTGTTTTTT
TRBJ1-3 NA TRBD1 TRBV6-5 CASSWTGDGNTIYF TGTGCCAGCAGTTGGACAGGGGACGGAAACACCATATATTTT
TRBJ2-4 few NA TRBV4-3 CASSQVMAKNIQYF TGCGCCAGCAGCCAAGTAATGGCCAAAAACATTCAGTACTTC
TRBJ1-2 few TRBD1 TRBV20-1 CSRWDRGRDYRYTF TGCAGTCGCTGGGACAGGGGAAGGGACTATCGCTACACCTTC
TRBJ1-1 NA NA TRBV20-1 CSADLDRMNTEAFF TGCAGTGCCGACCTCGACCGTATGAACACTGAAGCTTTCTTT
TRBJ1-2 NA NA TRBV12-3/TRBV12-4 CASSLMHTSYGYTF TGTGCCAGCAGTTTGATGCACACCTCCTATGGCTACACCTTC
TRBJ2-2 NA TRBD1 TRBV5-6 CASSSMGSYRGLGTGELFF TGTGCCAGCAGCTCAATGGGGTCCTACAGGGGTCTTGGCACCGGGGAGCTGTTTTTT
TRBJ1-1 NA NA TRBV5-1 CASSLEGGRSTEAFF TGCGCCAGCAGCTTGGAGGGGGGGCGAAGCACTGAAGCTTTCTTT
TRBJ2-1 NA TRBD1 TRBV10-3 CAISWGQGYNEQFF TGTGCCATCAGTTGGGGACAGGGGTACAATGAGCAGTTCTTC
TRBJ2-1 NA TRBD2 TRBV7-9 CASSVSQGSSGGAGPNEQFF TGTGCCAGCAGCGTGTCACAGGGTTCTAGCGGGGGGGCCGGCCCCAATGAGCAGTTCTTC
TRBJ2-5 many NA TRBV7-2 CASSLMGRETQYF TGTGCCAGCAGCTTAATGGGGAGAGAGACCCAGTACTTC
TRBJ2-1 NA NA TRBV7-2 CASSLVAKGAYNEQFF TGTGCCAGCAGCTTAGTAGCGAAAGGGGCCTACAATGAGCAGTTCTTC
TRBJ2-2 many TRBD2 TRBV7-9 CASRPGTTNTGELFF TGTGCCAGCCGACCTGGGACTACAAACACCGGGGAGCTGTTTTTT
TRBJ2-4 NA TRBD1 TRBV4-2 CASSPLGQGANIQYF TGTGCCAGCAGCCCGTTGGGACAGGGGGCGAACATTCAGTACTTC
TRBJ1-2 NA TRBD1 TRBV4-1 CASSQEWTGANYGYTF TGCGCCAGCAGCCAAGAGTGGACAGGGGCCAACTATGGCTACACCTTC
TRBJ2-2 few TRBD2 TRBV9 CASSVVSGGHTGELFF TGTGCCAGCAGCGTAGTTAGCGGGGGCCACACCGGGGAGCTGTTTTTT
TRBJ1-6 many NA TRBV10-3 CAISDWEGMHF TGTGCCATCAGTGATTGGGAAGGGATGCACTTT
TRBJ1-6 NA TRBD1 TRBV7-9 CASSFTGVDSPLHF TGTGCCAGCAGCTTCACAGGGGTCGATTCACCCCTCCACTTT
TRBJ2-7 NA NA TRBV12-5 CASAREGYEQYF TGTGCTAGTGCCCGCGAAGGTTACGAGCAGTACTTC
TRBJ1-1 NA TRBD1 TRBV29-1 CSVVTGDAEAFF TGCAGCGTTGTTACAGGGGATGCTGAAGCTTTCTTT
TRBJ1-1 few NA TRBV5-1 CASSLDAGAIIGAFF TGCGCCAGCAGCTTGGATGCCGGAGCCATCATCGGGGCTTTCTTT
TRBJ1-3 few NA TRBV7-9 CASSLGPSSGNTIYF TGTGCCAGCAGCTTAGGCCCGAGCTCTGGAAACACCATATATTTT
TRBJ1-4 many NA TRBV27 CASSLSNPGGLEKLFF TGTGCCAGCAGTTTATCCAACCCGGGGGGCCTTGAAAAACTGTTTTTT
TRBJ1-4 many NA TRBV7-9 CASSLEELPTNEKLFF TGTGCCAGCAGCTTAGAAGAGCTTCCAACTAATGAAAAACTGTTTTTT
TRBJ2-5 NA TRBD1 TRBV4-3 CASSHGTGPQETQYF TGCGCCAGCAGCCACGGGACAGGGCCCCAAGAGACCCAGTACTTC
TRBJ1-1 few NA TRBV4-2 CASSQGRDSQNTEAFF TGTGCCAGCAGCCAAGGGCGGGACTCCCAGAACACTGAAGCTTTCTTT
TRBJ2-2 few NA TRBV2 CASSARTNTGELFF TGTGCCAGCAGTGCAAGGACTAACACCGGGGAGCTGTTTTTT
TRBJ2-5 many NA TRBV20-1 CSARKSEETQYF TGCAGTGCTAGAAAGTCGGAAGAGACCCAGTACTTC
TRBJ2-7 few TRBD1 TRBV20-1 CSAHTGAPYEQYF TGCAGTGCTCATACAGGGGCCCCCTACGAGCAGTACTTC
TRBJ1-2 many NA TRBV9 CASSVAGNYGYTF TGTGCCAGCAGCGTAGCCGGCAATTATGGCTACACCTTC
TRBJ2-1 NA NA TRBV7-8 CASSLEVGGNEQFF TGTGCCAGCAGCTTAGAAGTCGGGGGTAATGAGCAGTTCTTC
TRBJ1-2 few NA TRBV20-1 CSASLSSVGTNYGYTF TGCAGTGCTAGCTTGAGTAGCGTGGGTACTAACTATGGCTACACCTTC
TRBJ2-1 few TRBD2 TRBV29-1 CSVEQQAGGYNEQFF TGCAGCGTTGAGCAACAAGCGGGGGGCTACAATGAGCAGTTCTTC
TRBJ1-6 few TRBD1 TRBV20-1 CSASRQGNNSPLHF TGCAGTGCTAGTCGACAGGGGAATAATTCACCCCTCCACTTT
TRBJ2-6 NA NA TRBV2 CASSEGASGANVLTF TGTGCCAGCAGTGAAGGAGCGTCTGGGGCCAACGTCCTGACTTTC
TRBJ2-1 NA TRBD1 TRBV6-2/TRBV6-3 CASSRRDRVGNEQFF TGTGCCAGCAGTCGCCGGGACAGGGTAGGCAATGAGCAGTTCTTC
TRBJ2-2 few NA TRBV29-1 CSVVPGPTNTGELFF TGCAGCGTAGTCCCGGGGCCAACGAACACCGGGGAGCTGTTTTTT
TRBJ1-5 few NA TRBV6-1 CASSASGEGNQPQHF TGTGCCAGCAGTGCCTCAGGAGAAGGCAATCAGCCCCAGCATTTT
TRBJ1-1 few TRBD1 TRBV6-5 CASSYSTGRNTEAFF TGTGCCAGCAGTTACTCGACAGGGAGGAACACTGAAGCTTTCTTT
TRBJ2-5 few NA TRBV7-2 CATGRTMKQETQYF TGTGCCACGGGTAGGACTATGAAGCAAGAGACCCAGTACTTC
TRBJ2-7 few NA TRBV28 CASKSHTRGRPYEQYF TGTGCCAGCAAGTCCCACACGAGGGGCAGACCCTACGAGCAGTACTTC
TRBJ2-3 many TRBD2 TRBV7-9 CASSPRLAGGTDTQYF TGTGCCAGCAGCCCCAGACTAGCGGGGGGCACAGATACGCAGTATTTT
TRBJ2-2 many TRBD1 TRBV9 CASSASDRGPTGELFF TGTGCCAGCAGCGCCTCGGACAGGGGGCCTACCGGGGAGCTGTTTTTT
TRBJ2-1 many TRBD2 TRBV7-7 CASRNPGGHNEQFF TGTGCCAGCAGAAATCCGGGAGGGCACAATGAGCAGTTCTTC
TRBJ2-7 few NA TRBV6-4 CASSVGPGSSYEQYF TGTGCCAGCAGTGTAGGCCCGGGAAGCTCCTACGAGCAGTACTTC
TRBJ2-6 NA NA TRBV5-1 CASTSQASGANVLTF TGCGCCAGCACCAGTCAGGCGTCTGGGGCCAACGTCCTGACTTTC
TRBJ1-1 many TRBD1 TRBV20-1 CSARGGQGNTEAFF TGCAGTGCTAGAGGGGGACAGGGGAACACTGAAGCTTTCTTT
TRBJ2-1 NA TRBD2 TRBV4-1 CASSGNKGTTIRNEQFF TGCGCCAGCAGCGGTAATAAGGGGACTACGATCCGCAATGAGCAGTTCTTC